The sequence of this T cell receptor (beta chain) was determined in a study of T cells in Graves' hyperthyroidism and ophthalmopathy. General study points: Separation of ophthalmopathy from stable hyperthyroidism was achieved by a 13 V-J model.

RNA transcripts were the template for amplifying TCR beta CDR3 regions. Primed by the HTBI set, a first-round RT-PCR was run on the TCR CDR3. TCRdb re-analysed the multiplex PCR reads in MiXCR, keeping a single row per CDR3 protein. The sample includes under 800,000 distinct CDR3 sequences, around 15% of them seen just once. This clonotype was counted only a few times. Its antigen is still unknown. This TCR came from a woman under 30 with Graves' hyperthyroidism. Sequencing was done on a sample of blood.

The CDR3 DNA sequence: TGTGCCAGCAGCCAAAACAGAGAAGGCTACGAGCAGTACTTC. The encoded protein is CASSQNREGYEQYF. V gene TRBV3-1 combines with J gene TRBJ2-7; D gene uncertain. The germline CDR1 and CDR2 sequences are LGHDT and YNNKEL (reference sequence). V was pared by 2 bases and J by 3 bases, with 11 bases between. The CDR3 totals 14 residues.